This T cell receptor beta chain stems from a study of shared clonotypes between healthy human individuals. Only in-frame clones appear in the TCRdb table, and some are missing; sequencing was by immunoSEQ multiplex PCR. This repertoire shows 2,500,000 or so clones, over 85% found once; its top ten account for approximately 0.37%. Trimming shortened V by 3 bases and J by 5 bases, and 10 bases separated the two germline ends. CDR3 length: 13 amino acids. Germline loops: CDR1 SGHTA, CDR2 FQGNSA. A remark on this clone: The identical CDR3 is also encoded by other nucleotide sequences in the sample.

The clonotype was recovered from a man aged 18 to 35 in good health. Some clones in this sample may be carry-over from other donors' samples. The chain carries TRBV7-2 and TRBJ2-5; D might be TRBD2 (5 bases). Sequencing was done on a sample of naive CD4+ T cells from PBMCs. Subset of the sample: CD45RA+ positively selected. The CDR3 is CASSFGGEETQYF. CDR3 nucleotide sequence: TGTGCCAGCAGCTTTGGAGGAGAGGAGACCCAGTACTTC.